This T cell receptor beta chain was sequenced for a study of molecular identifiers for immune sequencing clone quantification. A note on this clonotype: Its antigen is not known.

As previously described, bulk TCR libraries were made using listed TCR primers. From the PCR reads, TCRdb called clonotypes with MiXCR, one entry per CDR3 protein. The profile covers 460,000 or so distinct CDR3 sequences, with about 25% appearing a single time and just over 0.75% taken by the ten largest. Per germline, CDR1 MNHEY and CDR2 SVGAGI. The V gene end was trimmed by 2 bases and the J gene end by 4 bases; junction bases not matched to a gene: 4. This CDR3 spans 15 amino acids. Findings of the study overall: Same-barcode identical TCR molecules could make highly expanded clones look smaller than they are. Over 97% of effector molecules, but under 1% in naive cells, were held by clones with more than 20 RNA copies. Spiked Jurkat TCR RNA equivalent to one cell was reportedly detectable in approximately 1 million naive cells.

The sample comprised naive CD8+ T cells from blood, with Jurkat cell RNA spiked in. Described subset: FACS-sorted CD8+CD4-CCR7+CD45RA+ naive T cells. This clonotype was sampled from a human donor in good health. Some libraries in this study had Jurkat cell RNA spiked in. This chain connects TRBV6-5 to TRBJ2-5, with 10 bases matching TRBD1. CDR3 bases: TGTGCCAGCAGTTACGGCCGGACAGGGGGAGAGACCCAGTACTTC. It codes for CASSYGRTGGETQYF.